The 23 T cell receptor beta chains below all came from one sample that was sequenced in a study of early stage breast cancer tumors. Profiling relied on immunoSEQ multiplex PCR, and the TCRdb table lists in-frame clones only, not all of them. The sample shows 40,000 to 60,000 clones, around 83% of them seen only once. The sequenced sample consisted of blood. Source of these receptors: a person between 45 and 65 years old with breast cancer.

The chain links TRBV9 to TRBJ2-2, with 8 bases lining up with TRBD2. The CDR3 loop spans 16 amino acids. Germline trimming cut 3 bases from V and 4 bases from J; bases unmatched to any gene: 8. Germline-derived CDR1 and CDR2 are SGDLS and YYNGEE. The CDR3, as DNA: TGTGCCAGCAGCGCGCAAGCTCTAGCGGGCACCGGGGAGCTGTTTTTT. This gives the protein CASSAQALAGTGELFF.

This chain uses TRBV7-9 with TRBJ2-5; D unresolved. Per the germline V gene, CDR1 is SEHNR and CDR2 is FQNEAQ (reference sequence). The CDR3 spans 14 residues. The ends were cut back, 1 base at V and 5 bases at J, with 11 bases in the middle. CDR3 coding DNA: TGTGCCAGCAGCTTAGGAGCTCTCTCGGAGACCCAGTACTTC. Translation: CASSLGALSETQYF.

The chain carries TRBV4-2 and TRBJ1-5, with D possibly matching TRBD1 (5 bases). Germline-derived CDR1 and CDR2 are LGHNA and YNFKEQ. The CDR3 sequence is 14 residues long. Trimming cost V 0 bases and J 6 bases, with 9 bases left between them. The CDR3 bases are TGTGCCAGCAGCCAAGAGAGGGGCAGTCAGCCCCAGCATTTT. Translating gives CASSQERGSQPQHF.

The chain recombines TRBV7-3 with TRBJ2-2; 7 bases are a match to TRBD2. Germline V gene sequence: CDR1 SGHTA, CDR2 FQGTGA. The CDR3 contains 13 residues. The J segment lost 8 bases and the V segment lost 5 bases, leaving 5 bases of the junction unmatched. CDR3 in amino acids: CASSPGLEGELFF. The CDR3 DNA sequence: TGTGCCAGCAGCCCCGGACTAGAGGGGGAGCTGTTTTTT.

The chain combines TRBV4-1 with TRBJ1-1, with a possible D match to TRBD1 (6 bases). The CDR3 has 13 amino acids. Trimming removed 1 base at V and 4 bases at J, with 7 bases between. Germline CDR1 is MGHRA and CDR2 is YSYEKL. CDR3 coding DNA: TGCGCCAGCAGCCAAGCACAGGGCACTGAAGCTTTCTTT. Its protein is CASSQAQGTEAFF.

The table lists this clone with a count of one. The V and J genes are TRBV2 and TRBJ1-1; weak D call: TRBD1 (5 bases). The V end was cut by 0 bases, the J end by 0 bases, with 8 bases between. This CDR3 spans 15 amino acids. Germline V CDR1 and CDR2: SNHLY, FYNNEI. CDR3 in DNA: TGTGCCAGCAGTGAAGCGCTAGGGGTGAACACTGAAGCTTTCTTT. Encoded protein: CASSEALGVNTEAFF.

V and J are TRBV27 and TRBJ2-1; D perhaps matches TRBD2 (5 bases). V gave up 9 bases and J gave up 6 bases, with 12 bases separating them. The germline CDR1 and CDR2 sequences are MNHEY and SMNVEV (reference sequence). This CDR3 is 12 amino acids long. CDR3 amino acids: CASKEGVNEQFF. The CDR3 nucleotides are TGTGCCAGTAAAGAGGGAGTCAATGAGCAGTTCTTC.

The chain combines TRBV29-1 with TRBJ2-1; 10 nucleotides align to TRBD2. This CDR3 is 18 amino acids long. J was trimmed by 3 bases and V by 5 bases; bases with no gene match: 16. Looked up from germline, CDR1 is SQVTM and CDR2 is ANQGSEA. CDR3 sequence reads: CSVLVLAGTYSYYNEQFF. The CDR3 DNA reads TGCAGCGTTTTGGTACTAGCGGGAACTTACTCCTACTACAATGAGCAGTTCTTC.

The V and J genes are TRBV6-6 and TRBJ2-6, with TRBD1 identical over 10 bases. Germline CDR1 and CDR2: MNHNY and SVGAGI (reference sequence). This CDR3 contains 16 residues. With 8 bases clipped from V and 3 bases from J, the junction kept 7 bases outside the gene matches. The CDR3 sequence is CASGSTGGGGANVLTF. Here the CDR3 DNA reads TGTGCCAGCGGGTCGACAGGGGGCGGTGGGGCCAACGTCCTGACTTTC.

The chain is built from TRBV19 and TRBJ1-5; D remains ambiguous. V lost 2 bases, J lost 0 bases, and 17 bases lay in between. The CDR3 sequence is 18 residues long. CDR1 and CDR2 (germline): LNHDA, SQIVND (reference sequence). This chain's CDR3 is CASSISIGPEYSNQPQHF. The CDR3 DNA sequence: TGTGCCAGTAGTATATCTATAGGTCCAGAGTATAGCAATCAGCCCCAGCATTTT.

The rearrangement joins TRBV7-2 to TRBJ2-1; tentative D call: TRBD2 (6 bases). Germline CDR1 and CDR2: SGHTA and FQGNSA. The CDR3 consists of 15 residues. V was trimmed by 5 bases and J by 5 bases, leaving 16 bases between them. The CDR3 nucleotides are TGTGCCAGCAGCCCTGGGACTTTTAAAAACAATGAGCAGTTCTTC. Encoded protein: CASSPGTFKNNEQFF.

The chain combines TRBV10-3 with TRBJ1-1; D unresolved. The ends were cut back, 9 bases at V and 5 bases at J, with 19 bases in the middle. CDR3 length equals 14 residues. Germline V gene data show CDR1 as ENHRY and CDR2 as SYGVKD. The chain's CDR3 is CAILEEGGSTEAFF. In nucleotides, the CDR3 is TGTGCCATTCTCGAGGAGGGAGGGAGTACTGAAGCTTTCTTT.

The chain uses TRBV6-5 and TRBJ2-1; TRBD2 agrees at 10 bases. The CDR3 consists of 16 residues. The V gene end was trimmed by 8 bases and the J gene end by 9 bases; junction bases not matched to a gene: 16. Germline V gene lookup returns CDR1 MNHEY and CDR2 SVGAGI. CDR3 sequence reads: CASGWVIAGGPSEQFF. CDR3 nucleotide sequence: TGTGCCAGCGGTTGGGTTATAGCGGGAGGCCCCAGTGAGCAGTTCTTC.

This rearrangement joins TRBV19 to TRBJ1-5, with D perhaps matching TRBD1 (6 bases). Germline V gene sequence: CDR1 LNHDA, CDR2 SQIVND (reference sequence). V dropped 6 bases and J dropped 0 bases, with 18 bases sitting between them. The CDR3 covers 17 residues. The CDR3 loop is CASSTRYRDGSNQPQHF. Here the CDR3 DNA reads TGTGCCAGTAGCACCCGTTACAGGGACGGTAGCAATCAGCCCCAGCATTTT. The full variable domain, with the rest looked up from reference TRBV19 and TRBJ1-5, is DGGITQSPKYLFRKEGQNVTLSCEQNLNHDAMYWYRQDPGQGLRLIYYSQIVNDFQKGDIAEGYSVSREKKESFPLTVTSAQKNPTAFYLCASSTRYRDGSNQPQHFGDGTRLSIL.

This chain links TRBV11-3 with TRBJ1-1; a weak D match, TRBD1 (5 bases). Germline V gene sequence: CDR1 SGHNT, CDR2 YENEEA. Trimming stripped 8 bases from V and 1 base from J, with 17 bases between. This CDR3 is 15 amino acids long. The CDR3 DNA reads as TGTGCCAGCGCCTGGGGGGGGTCGAGGAACACTGAAGCTTTCTTT. Translated: CASAWGGSRNTEAFF.

The chain has TRBV13 and TRBJ1-2, with D maybe TRBD1 (5 bases). With 5 bases removed from V and 4 bases from J, the gap between germline ends came to 14 bases. From germline, CDR1 is PRHDT and CDR2 FYEKMQ (reference sequence). The CDR3 length is 14 residues. CDR3 coding DNA: TGTGCCAGCAGCCCTCGACAGCCTCCCTATGGCTACACCTTC. Its protein is CASSPRQPPYGYTF.

On this clone: One end of the junction fails to match germline, which may point to a read error. The rearrangement joins TRBV7-7 to TRBJ2-3; D remains unclear. Germline V gives CDR1 SSHAT, CDR2 FNYEAQ (reference sequence). There are 14 residues in the CDR3. CDR3 bases: TGTGCTAGCAGCTCCCAGCCGGACGCAGATACGCAGTATTTT. Amino acids: CASSSQPDADTQYF.

This sequence joins TRBV28 and TRBJ1-2, with no clear D. The CDR3 consists of 12 residues. CDR1 MDHEN and CDR2 SYDVKM come from the germline V gene. The V end lost 3 bases, the J end lost 4 bases, and 6 bases lay between the germline ends. CDR3 sequence reads: CASSFGFYGYTF. CDR3 DNA: TGTGCCAGCAGTTTTGGGTTCTATGGCTACACCTTC.

This chain connects TRBV19 to TRBJ1-2; the match to TRBD1 covers 8 bases. V gave up 4 bases and J gave up 2 bases; unmatched junction bases: 6. Germline lookup yields CDR1 LNHDA and CDR2 SQIVND (reference sequence). The CDR3 extends over 15 amino acids. Written as DNA, the CDR3 is TGTGCCAGTAGTACTCCGGGACAGGAGAACTATGGCTACACCTTC. Translated, it gives CASSTPGQENYGYTF.

The count of this clone is one. The rearrangement uses TRBV18 and TRBJ1-2; 7 nucleotides align to TRBD1. V shed 4 bases and J 1 base; nucleotides not matched to a gene: 9. The CDR3 is 16 amino acids. Germline V gene sequence: CDR1 KGHSH, CDR2 LQKENI. The CDR3: CASSLRTGGNNYGYTF. DNA for the CDR3: TGTGCCAGCTCACTCCGGACAGGCGGAAATAACTATGGCTACACCTTC.

The chain couples TRBV30 to TRBJ2-3, with D tentatively TRBD2 (6 bases). V lost 2 bases to trimming and J lost 11 bases, with 17 bases between them. This CDR3 is built from 13 residues. CDR1 and CDR2 from the germline V gene are GTSNPN and SVGIG (reference sequence). The CDR3 protein is CAWSPGLQQGQYF. The CDR3 DNA sequence: TGTGCCTGGAGTCCGGGACTCCAGCAAGGGCAGTATTTT.

The chain recombines TRBV5-1 with TRBJ2-1; tentatively, D is TRBD2 (6 bases). With 0 bases removed from V and 3 bases from J, the gap between germline ends came to 10 bases. Germline CDR1 reads SGHRS; CDR2 reads YFSETQ. The CDR3 extends over 15 amino acids. The CDR3 region has the DNA TGCGCCAGCAGCTTGGAAATGCGGGACTACAATGAGCAGTTCTTC. Its protein product is CASSLEMRDYNEQFF.

V and J are TRBV7-9 and TRBJ1-4; a possible D gene is TRBD1 (6 bases). The V end was cut by 5 bases, the J end by 0 bases, with 13 bases between. Looked up from germline, CDR1 is SEHNR and CDR2 is FQNEAQ (reference sequence). The CDR3 extends over 16 amino acids. For the CDR3, the DNA is TGTGCCAGCAGCATACAGACAGGAGCAACTAATGAAAAACTGTTTTTT. It encodes CASSIQTGATNEKLFF.